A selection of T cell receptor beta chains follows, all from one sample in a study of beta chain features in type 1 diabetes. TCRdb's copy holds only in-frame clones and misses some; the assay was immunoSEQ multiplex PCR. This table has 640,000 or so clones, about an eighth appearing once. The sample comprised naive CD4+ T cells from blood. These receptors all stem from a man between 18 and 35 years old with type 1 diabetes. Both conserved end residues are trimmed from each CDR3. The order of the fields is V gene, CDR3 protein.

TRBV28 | ASSTITGEGPVQY
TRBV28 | AIGTGPLDTQY
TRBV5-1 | ASSLESSRGYEQY
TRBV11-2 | ASSLASRGGELF
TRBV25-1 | ASIRTGSSLGTQY
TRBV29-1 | SVEGPAAYEQY
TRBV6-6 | ASSSPGTSSNEQF
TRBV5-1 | ASSLGTANEKLF
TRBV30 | AWGRGRGMNTEAF
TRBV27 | ASIRQGLAGYNEQF
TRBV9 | ASSVGWESGSPLH
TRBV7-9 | ASSNSGTIGYGYT
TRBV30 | AWSSPTDTQY